This T cell receptor beta chain was recorded in a study of spatial heterogeneity in lung cancer. In TCRdb, the 5' RACE reads were re-called with MiXCR into one record per CDR3 protein. The sample yields under 50,000 distinct CDR3 sequences, approximately 5.2% seen once. The CDR3 length is 13 residues. Germline V gives CDR1 DFQATT, CDR2 SNEGSKA (reference sequence). Time point given: sample taken at primary tumor resection. The material sequenced was PBMCs, taken at surgery. The clonotype originates from a female donor with early-stage non-small cell lung cancer. The chain recombines TRBV20-1 with TRBJ2-2; 9 bases fit TRBD1. The CDR3 loop reads CTVRDRDTGELFF. CDR3 nucleotide sequence: TGCACTGTCCGGGACAGGGACACCGGGGAGCTGTTTTTT.